Described below is a single T cell receptor beta chain sequence and its context. These data are taken from a study of blood T cell repertoires in COVID-19. Generated by immunoSEQ multiplex PCR, the TCRdb table keeps only in-frame clones and is missing some. Among about 58,000 clones listed, 78% were seen once. Trimming stripped 4 bases from V and 1 base from J, with 14 bases between. Germline values: CDR1 LGHDT, CDR2 YNNKEL (reference sequence). The CDR3 extends over 16 amino acids. The source of this sequence is a human donor in a cohort sampled during active COVID-19. The chain is built from TRBV3-1 (or the pseudogene TRBV3-2) and TRBJ1-3, with a possible D match to TRBD1 (6 bases). The sample consisted of peripheral blood. This CDR3 reads CASSPQQGRSGNTIYF. The CDR3, as DNA: TGTGCCAGCAGCCCACAACAGGGTCGGTCTGGAAACACCATATATTTT.